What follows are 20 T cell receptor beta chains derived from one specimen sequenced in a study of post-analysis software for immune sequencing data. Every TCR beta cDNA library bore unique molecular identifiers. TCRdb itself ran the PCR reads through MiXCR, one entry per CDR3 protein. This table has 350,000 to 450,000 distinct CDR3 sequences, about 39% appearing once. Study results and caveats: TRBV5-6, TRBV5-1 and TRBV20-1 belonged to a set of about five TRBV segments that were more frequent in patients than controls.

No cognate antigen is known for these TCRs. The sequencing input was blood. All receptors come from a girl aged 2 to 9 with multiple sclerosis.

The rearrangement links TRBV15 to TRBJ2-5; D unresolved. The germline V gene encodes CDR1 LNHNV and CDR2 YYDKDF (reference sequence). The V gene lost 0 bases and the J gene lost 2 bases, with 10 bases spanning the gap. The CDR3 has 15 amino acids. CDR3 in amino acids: CATSRDGGRQETQYF. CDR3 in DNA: TGTGCCACCAGCAGAGATGGTGGGCGACAAGAGACCCAGTACTTC.

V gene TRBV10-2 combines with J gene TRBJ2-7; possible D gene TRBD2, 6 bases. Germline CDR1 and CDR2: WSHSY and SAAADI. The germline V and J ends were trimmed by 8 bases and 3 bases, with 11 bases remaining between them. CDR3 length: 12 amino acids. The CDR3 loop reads CASRDSFYEQYF. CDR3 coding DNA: TGCGCCAGCCGGGACTCTTTCTACGAGCAGTACTTC.

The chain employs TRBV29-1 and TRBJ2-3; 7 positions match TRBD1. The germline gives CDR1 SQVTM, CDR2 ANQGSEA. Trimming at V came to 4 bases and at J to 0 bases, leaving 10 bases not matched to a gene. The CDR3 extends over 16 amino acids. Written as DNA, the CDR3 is TGCAGCGTTGCCCCGGACAGGCTATACAGCACAGATACGCAGTATTTT. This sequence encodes CSVAPDRLYSTDTQYF.

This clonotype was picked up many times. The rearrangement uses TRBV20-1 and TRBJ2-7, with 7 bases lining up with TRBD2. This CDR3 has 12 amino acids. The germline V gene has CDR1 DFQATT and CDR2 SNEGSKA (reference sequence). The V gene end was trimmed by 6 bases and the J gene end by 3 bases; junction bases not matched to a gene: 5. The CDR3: CSARDYSYEQYF. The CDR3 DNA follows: TGCAGTGCCAGGGACTACAGCTACGAGCAGTACTTC.

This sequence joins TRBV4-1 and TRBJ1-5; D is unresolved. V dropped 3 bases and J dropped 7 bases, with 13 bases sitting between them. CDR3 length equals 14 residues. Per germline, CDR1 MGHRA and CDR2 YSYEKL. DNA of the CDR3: TGCGCCAGCAGCCAGTTCATATCGGGCCAGCCCCAGCATTTT. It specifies CASSQFISGQPQHF.

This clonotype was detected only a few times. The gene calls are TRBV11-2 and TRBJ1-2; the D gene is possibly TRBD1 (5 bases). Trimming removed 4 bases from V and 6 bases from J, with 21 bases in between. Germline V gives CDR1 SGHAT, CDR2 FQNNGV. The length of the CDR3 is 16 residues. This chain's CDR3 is CASSSFISTGTNGYTF. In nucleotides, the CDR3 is TGTGCCAGCAGCTCCTTTATATCGACCGGGACCAATGGCTACACCTTC.

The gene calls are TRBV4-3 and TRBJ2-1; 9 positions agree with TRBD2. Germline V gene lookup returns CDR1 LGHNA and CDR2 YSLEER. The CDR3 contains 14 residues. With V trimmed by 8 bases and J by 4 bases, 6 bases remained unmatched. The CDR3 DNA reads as TGCGCCAGCTCAAGACTAGCGGAGTACAATGAGCAGTTCTTC. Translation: CASSRLAEYNEQFF.

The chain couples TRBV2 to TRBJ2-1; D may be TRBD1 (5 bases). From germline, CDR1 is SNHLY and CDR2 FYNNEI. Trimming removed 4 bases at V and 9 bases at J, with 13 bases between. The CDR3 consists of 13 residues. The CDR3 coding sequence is TGTGCCAGCAGTGGCGAAACAGGTCTTGAGCAGTTCTTC. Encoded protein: CASSGETGLEQFF. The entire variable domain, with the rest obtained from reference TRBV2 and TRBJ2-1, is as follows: EPEVTQTPSHQVTQMGQEVILRCVPISNHLYFYWYRQILGQKVEFLVSFYNNEISEKSEIFDDQFSVERPDGSNFTLKIRSTKLEDSAMYFCASSGETGLEQFFGPGTRLTVL.

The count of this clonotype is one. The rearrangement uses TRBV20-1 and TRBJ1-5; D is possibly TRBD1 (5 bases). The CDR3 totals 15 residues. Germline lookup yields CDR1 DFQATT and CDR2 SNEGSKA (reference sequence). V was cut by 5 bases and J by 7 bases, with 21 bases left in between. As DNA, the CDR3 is TGCAGTGCTGCTCCGGGACGGACGACCAGGCAGCCCCAGCATTTT. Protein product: CSAAPGRTTRQPQHF.

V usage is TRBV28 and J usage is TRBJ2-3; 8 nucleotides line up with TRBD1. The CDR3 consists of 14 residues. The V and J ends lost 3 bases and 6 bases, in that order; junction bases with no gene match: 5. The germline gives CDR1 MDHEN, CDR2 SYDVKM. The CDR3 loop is CASSFQGARDTQYF. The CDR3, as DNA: TGTGCCAGCAGTTTCCAGGGGGCGCGGGATACGCAGTATTTT.

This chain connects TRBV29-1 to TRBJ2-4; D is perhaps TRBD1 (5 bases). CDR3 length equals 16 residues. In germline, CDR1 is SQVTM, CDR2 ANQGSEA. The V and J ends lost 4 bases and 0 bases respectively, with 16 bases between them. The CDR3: CSVGPTGDLAKNIQYF. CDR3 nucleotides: TGCAGCGTTGGTCCCACAGGAGACCTAGCCAAAAACATTCAGTACTTC.

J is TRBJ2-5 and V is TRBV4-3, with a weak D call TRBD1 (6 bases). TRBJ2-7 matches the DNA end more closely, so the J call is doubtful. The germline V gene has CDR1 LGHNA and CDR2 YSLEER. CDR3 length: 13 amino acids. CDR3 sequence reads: CASSQQTGSEQYF. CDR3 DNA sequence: TGCGCCAGCAGCCAACAAACAGGGTCCGAGCAGTACTTC.

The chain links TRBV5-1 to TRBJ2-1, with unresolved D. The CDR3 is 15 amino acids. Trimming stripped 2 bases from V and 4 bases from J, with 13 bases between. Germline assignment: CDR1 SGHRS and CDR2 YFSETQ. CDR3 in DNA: TGCGCCAGCAGCTTTCCCAGCGTCACATACAATGAGCAGTTCTTC. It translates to CASSFPSVTYNEQFF.

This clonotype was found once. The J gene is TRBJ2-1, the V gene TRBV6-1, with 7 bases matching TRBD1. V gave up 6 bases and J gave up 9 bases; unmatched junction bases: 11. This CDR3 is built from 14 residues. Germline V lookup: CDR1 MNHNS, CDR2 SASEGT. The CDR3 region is CASRERTGIGEQFF. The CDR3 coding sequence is TGTGCCAGCAGGGAACGGACAGGTATAGGTGAGCAGTTCTTC.

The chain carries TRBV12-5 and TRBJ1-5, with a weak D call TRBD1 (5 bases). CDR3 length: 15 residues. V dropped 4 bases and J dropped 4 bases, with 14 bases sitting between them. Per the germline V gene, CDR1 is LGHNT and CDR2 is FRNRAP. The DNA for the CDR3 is TGTGCTAGTGGTTCTTTAATGGGGGGAAATCAGCCCCAGCATTTT. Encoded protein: CASGSLMGGNQPQHF.

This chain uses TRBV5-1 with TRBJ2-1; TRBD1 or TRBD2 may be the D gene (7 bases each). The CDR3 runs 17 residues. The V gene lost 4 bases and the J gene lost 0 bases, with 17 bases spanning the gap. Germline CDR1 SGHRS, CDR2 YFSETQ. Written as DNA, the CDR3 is TGCGCCAGCAGCCTGGGGGAGGGACAGAGCTCCTACAATGAGCAGTTCTTC. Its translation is CASSLGEGQSSYNEQFF.

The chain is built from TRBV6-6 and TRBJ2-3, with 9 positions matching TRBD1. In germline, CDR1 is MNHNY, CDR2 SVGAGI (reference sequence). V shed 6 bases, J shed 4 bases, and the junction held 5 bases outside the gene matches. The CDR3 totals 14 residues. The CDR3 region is CASSTGGRADTQYF. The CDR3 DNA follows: TGTGCCAGCAGCACAGGGGGCAGAGCAGATACGCAGTATTTT.

In DNA, the CDR3 is TGTGCCAGCAGCCCCGACCCAGACGGGGAAAAACTGTTTTTT. Its protein is CASSPDPDGEKLFF. V gene TRBV4-2 combines with J gene TRBJ1-4; D is ambiguous. V lost 4 bases to trimming and J lost 8 bases, with 14 bases between them. The CDR3 is made up of 14 amino acids. In germline, CDR1 is LGHNA, CDR2 YNFKEQ.

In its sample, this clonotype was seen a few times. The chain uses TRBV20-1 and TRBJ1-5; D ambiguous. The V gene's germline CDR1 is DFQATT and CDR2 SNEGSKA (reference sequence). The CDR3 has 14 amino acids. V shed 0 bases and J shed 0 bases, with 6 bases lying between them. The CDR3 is CSARDIYSNQPQHF. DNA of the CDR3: TGCAGTGCTAGAGATATTTATAGCAATCAGCCCCAGCATTTT.

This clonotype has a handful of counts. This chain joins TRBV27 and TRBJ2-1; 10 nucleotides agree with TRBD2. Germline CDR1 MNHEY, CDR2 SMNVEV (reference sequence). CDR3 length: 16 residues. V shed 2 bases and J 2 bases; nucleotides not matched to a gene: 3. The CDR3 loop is CASSLIAGGAYNEQFF. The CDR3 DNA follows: TGTGCCAGCAGTTTAATAGCGGGGGGAGCCTACAATGAGCAGTTCTTC.